This paragraph covers one T cell receptor beta chain sequence. The antigen remains undetermined. Profiling relied on immunoSEQ multiplex PCR, and the TCRdb table lists in-frame clones only, not all of them. This sample yields 2 million to 2.5 million clones, of which around 90% are seen a single time; 0.3% to 0.4% belongs to the top ten. Germline V lookup: CDR1 SGHRS, CDR2 YFSETQ. V was trimmed by 1 base and J by 4 bases, leaving 14 bases between them. This CDR3 region has 15 residues. The data derive from a study of shared clonotypes between healthy human individuals. Findings and limits, study-wide: Sharing across several donors was seen in 4.5% to 6.5% of naive CD4 clonotypes.

The TCR comes from a young man in good health. Some clones in this sample may be carry-over from other donors' samples. Sequenced input: naive CD4+ T cells from PBMCs. The subset was: CD45RA+ positively selected. The V gene is TRBV5-1, the J gene TRBJ2-5, with D maybe TRBD1 (6 bases). The CDR3 reads CASSLSGRGGETQYF. The CDR3 nucleotides are TGCGCCAGCAGCTTGTCGGGACGAGGGGGAGAGACCCAGTACTTC.